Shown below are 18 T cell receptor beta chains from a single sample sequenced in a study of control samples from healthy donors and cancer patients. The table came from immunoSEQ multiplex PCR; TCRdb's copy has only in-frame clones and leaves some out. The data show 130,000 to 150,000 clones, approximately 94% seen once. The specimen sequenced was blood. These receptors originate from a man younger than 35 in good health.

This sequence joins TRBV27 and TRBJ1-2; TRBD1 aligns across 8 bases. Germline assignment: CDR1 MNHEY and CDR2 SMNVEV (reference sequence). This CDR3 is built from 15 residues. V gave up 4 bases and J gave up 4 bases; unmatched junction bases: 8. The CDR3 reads CASSSRGQVIYGYTF. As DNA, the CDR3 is TGTGCCAGCAGTTCCAGGGGACAGGTGATCTATGGCTACACCTTC.

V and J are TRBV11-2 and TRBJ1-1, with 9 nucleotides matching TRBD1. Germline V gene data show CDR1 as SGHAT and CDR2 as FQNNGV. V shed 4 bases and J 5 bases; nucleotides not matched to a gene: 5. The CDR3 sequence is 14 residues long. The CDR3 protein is CASSSGQGLTEAFF. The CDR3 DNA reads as TGTGCCAGCAGCTCGGGACAGGGCTTAACTGAAGCTTTCTTT.

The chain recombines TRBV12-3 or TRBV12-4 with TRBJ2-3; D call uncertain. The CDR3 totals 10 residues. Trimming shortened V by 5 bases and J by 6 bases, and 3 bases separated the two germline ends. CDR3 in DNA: TGTGCCAGCAGTGGCGATACGCAGTATTTT. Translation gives CASSGDTQYF.

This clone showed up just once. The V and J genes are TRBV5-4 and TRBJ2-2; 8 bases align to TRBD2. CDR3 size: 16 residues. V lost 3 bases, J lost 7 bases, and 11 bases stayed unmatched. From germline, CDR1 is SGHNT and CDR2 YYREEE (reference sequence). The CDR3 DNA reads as TGTGCCAGCAGCTGGGGGTCTAGCGGGCCCCTCGGGGAGCTGTTTTTT. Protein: CASSWGSSGPLGELFF.

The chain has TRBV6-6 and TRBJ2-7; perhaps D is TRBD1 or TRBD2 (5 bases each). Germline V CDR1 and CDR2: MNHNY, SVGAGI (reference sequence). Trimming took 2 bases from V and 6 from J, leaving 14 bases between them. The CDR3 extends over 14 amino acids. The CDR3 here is CASSYPAGAGEQYF. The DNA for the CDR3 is TGTGCCAGCAGTTACCCCGCCGGGGCGGGCGAGCAGTACTTC.

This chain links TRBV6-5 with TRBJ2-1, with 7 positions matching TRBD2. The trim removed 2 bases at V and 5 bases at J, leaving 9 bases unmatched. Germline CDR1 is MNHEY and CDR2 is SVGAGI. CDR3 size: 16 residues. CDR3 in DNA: TGTGCCAGCAGTTACCCGTGGGGAGGGGCGAACAATGAGCAGTTCTTC. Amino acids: CASSYPWGGANNEQFF.

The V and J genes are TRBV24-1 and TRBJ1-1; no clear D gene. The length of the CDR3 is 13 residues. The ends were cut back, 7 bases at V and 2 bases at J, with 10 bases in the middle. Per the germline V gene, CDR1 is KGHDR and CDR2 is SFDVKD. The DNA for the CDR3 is TGTGCCACCAGGCCTTGGGGTAACACTGAAGCTTTCTTT. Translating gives CATRPWGNTEAFF.

CDR3 residues: CASSLGDRGLFF. The CDR3 DNA reads TGTGCCAGCAGCTTGGGGGACAGGGGACTGTTTTTT. The V gene is TRBV5-6, the J gene TRBJ1-4; 10 nucleotides agree with TRBD1. The germline V gene has CDR1 SGHDT and CDR2 YYEEEE. V dropped 0 bases and J dropped 13; count of bases not matched to a gene: 0. The CDR3 consists of 12 residues.

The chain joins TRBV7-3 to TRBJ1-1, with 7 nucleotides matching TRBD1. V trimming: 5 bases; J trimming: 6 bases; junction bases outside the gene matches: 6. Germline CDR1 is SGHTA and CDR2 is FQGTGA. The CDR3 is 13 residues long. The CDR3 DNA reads TGTGCCAGCAGCCCCGCTGGGACAGCTGAAGCTTTCTTT. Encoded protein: CASSPAGTAEAFF.

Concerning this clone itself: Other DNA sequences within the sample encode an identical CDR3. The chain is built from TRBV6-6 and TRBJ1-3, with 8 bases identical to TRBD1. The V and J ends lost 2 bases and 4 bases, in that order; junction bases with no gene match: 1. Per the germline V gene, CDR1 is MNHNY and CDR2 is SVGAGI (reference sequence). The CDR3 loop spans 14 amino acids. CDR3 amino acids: CASSYGQGGNTIYF. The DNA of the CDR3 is TGTGCCAGCAGTTACGGACAGGGAGGAAACACCATATATTTT.

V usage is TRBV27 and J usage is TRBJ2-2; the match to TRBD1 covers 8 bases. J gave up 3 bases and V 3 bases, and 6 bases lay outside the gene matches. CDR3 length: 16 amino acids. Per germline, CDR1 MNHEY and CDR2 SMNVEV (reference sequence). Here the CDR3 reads CASSFGQGADTGELFF. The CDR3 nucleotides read TGTGCCAGCAGTTTCGGGCAGGGGGCCGACACCGGGGAGCTGTTTTTT.

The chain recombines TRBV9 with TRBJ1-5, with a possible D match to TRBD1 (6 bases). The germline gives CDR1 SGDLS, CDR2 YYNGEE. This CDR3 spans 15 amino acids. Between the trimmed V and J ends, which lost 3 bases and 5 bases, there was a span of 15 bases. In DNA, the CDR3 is TGTGCCAGCAGCGCACAGGGAGGGACTGATCAGCCCCAGCATTTT. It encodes CASSAQGGTDQPQHF.

This chain's CDR3 is CATQRQGNTGELFF. Written as DNA, the CDR3 is TGTGCCACCCAACGACAGGGCAACACCGGGGAGCTGTTTTTT. The chain recombines TRBV24-1 with TRBJ2-2; TRBD1 aligns across 7 bases. Trimming at V came to 9 bases and at J to 2 bases, leaving 5 bases not matched to a gene. The length of the CDR3 is 14 residues. Germline V lookup: CDR1 KGHDR, CDR2 SFDVKD.

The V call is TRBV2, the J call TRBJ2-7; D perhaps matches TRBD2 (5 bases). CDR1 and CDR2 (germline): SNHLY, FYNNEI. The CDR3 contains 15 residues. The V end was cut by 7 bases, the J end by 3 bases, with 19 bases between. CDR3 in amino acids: CASIRTVTGGYEQYF. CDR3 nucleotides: TGTGCCAGCATAAGGACGGTGACTGGAGGCTACGAGCAGTACTTC.

DNA for the CDR3: TGTGCCAGCAGCTTGTTGAGGGAACCGAACACTGAAGCTTTCTTT. Encoded protein: CASSLLREPNTEAFF. The chain joins TRBV5-6 to TRBJ1-1; D is ambiguous. Trimming took off 1 base at V and 1 base at J, with 11 bases between the two ends. The germline gives CDR1 SGHDT, CDR2 YYEEEE. This CDR3 comprises 15 residues.

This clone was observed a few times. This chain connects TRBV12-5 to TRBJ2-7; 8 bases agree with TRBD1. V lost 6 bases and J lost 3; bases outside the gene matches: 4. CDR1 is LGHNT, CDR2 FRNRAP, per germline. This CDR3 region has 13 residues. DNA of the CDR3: TGTGCTAGTGGGTACGGACAGGGCTACGAGCAGTACTTC. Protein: CASGYGQGYEQYF.

As DNA, the CDR3 is TGTGCCAGCGGGTCTAACTATGGCTACACCTTC. Amino acids: CASGSNYGYTF. This chain joins TRBV5-4 and TRBJ1-2; D is uncertain. This CDR3 has 11 amino acids. The V and J ends lost 7 bases and 0 bases respectively, with 4 bases between them. Germline assignment: CDR1 SGHNT and CDR2 YYREEE (reference sequence). Full variable domain (outside the CDR3, taken from reference TRBV5-4 and TRBJ1-2): ETGVTQSPTHLIKTRGQQVTLRCSSQSGHNTVSWYQQALGQGPQFIFQYYREEENGRGNFPPRFSGLQFPNYSSELNVNALELDDSALYLCASGSNYGYTFGSGTRLTVV.

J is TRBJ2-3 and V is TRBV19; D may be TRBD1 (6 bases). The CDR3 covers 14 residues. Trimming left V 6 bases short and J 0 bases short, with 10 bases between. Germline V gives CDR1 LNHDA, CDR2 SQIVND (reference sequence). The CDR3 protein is CASRQGRSTDTQYF. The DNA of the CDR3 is TGTGCCAGTAGACAGGGTCGGAGCACAGATACGCAGTATTTT.